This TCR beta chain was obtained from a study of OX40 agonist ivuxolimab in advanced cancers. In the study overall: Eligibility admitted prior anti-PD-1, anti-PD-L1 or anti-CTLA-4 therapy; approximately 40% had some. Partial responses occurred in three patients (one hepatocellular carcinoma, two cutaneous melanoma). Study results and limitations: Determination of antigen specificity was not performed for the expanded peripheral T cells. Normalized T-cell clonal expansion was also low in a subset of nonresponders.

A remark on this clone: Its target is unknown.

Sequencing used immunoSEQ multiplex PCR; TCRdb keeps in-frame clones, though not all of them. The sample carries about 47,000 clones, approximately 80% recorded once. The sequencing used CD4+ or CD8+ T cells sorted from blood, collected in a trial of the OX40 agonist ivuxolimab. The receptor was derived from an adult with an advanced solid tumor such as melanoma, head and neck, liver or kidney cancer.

The CDR3 loop reads CASSSRLAGGLNEQFF. The CDR3 nucleotides read TGTGCCAGCAGCTCGAGACTAGCGGGGGGGCTAAATGAGCAGTTCTTC. V is TRBV13 and J is TRBJ2-1; TRBD2 matches at 14 bases. Trimming cost V 4 bases and J 7 bases; bases outside gene matches: 6. CDR3 length: 16 residues. From germline, CDR1 is PRHDT and CDR2 FYEKMQ (reference sequence).